Below, 7 T cell receptor beta chains from the same sample are listed, as sequenced in a study of identical twins. TCRdb analysed the 5' RACE reads with MiXCR anew, one entry per CDR3 protein. The sample carries around 250,000 distinct CDR3 sequences, 12% recorded once. Another study also made use of these data, one on yellow fever vaccine responses in identical twins.

Sequenced input: memory (CD45RO+) T cells sorted from blood. Source of these receptors: a woman aged 18-30 years in good health.

This clonotype was found a few times. The chain joins TRBV5-4 to TRBJ1-4, with D maybe TRBD1 (6 bases). Germline lookup yields CDR1 SGHNT and CDR2 YYREEE (reference sequence). V lost 0 bases and J lost 11, with 17 bases in between. There are 15 residues in the CDR3. This CDR3 reads CASSLGGTQLEKLFF. Here the CDR3 DNA reads TGTGCCAGCAGCTTGGGCGGGACACAGCTAGAGAAACTGTTTTTT.

This clonotype was counted a few times. The rearrangement joins TRBV2 to TRBJ2-2; D is undetermined. Germline lookup yields CDR1 SNHLY and CDR2 FYNNEI. With 6 bases removed from V and 1 base from J, the gap between germline ends came to 9 bases. The CDR3 contains 14 residues. CDR3 DNA: TGTGCCAGCAGGACCGGGCAGAACACCGGGGAGCTGTTTTTT. Its protein product is CASRTGQNTGELFF.

V is TRBV20-1 and J is TRBJ1-1; TRBD1 aligns across 8 bases. The V gene end was trimmed by 5 bases and the J gene end by 5 bases; junction bases not matched to a gene: 13. Germline CDR1 is DFQATT and CDR2 is SNEGSKA (reference sequence). CDR3 length equals 15 residues. The CDR3 DNA is TGCAGTGCTCCAAGCCAGACAGGGGTTAGAACTGAAGCTTTCTTT. Translation: CSAPSQTGVRTEAFF.

This clonotype was counted only a few times. The chain recombines TRBV6-5 with TRBJ1-2, with 7 bases identical to TRBD1. This CDR3 is built from 14 residues. J gave up 4 bases and V 6 bases, and 8 bases lay outside the gene matches. The germline gives CDR1 MNHEY, CDR2 SVGAGI. The CDR3 DNA is TGTGCCAGCAGATACGAGGGACAGTTCTATGGCTACACCTTC. Protein product: CASRYEGQFYGYTF.

The chain uses TRBV15 and TRBJ2-6; 10 nucleotides line up with TRBD2. CDR1 and CDR2 from the germline V gene are LNHNV and YYDKDF (reference sequence). With 1 base clipped from V and 3 bases from J, the junction kept 6 bases outside the gene matches. The CDR3 runs 18 residues. The CDR3 nucleotides read TGTGCCACCAGCAGAGGCCTAGCGGGAGCGGGTGGGGCCAACGTCCTGACTTTC. Its translation is CATSRGLAGAGGANVLTF.

This clonotype was seen a single time. The chain combines TRBV20-1 with TRBJ2-1; D might be TRBD2 (5 bases). Germline CDR1 and CDR2: DFQATT and SNEGSKA (reference sequence). The V end lost 1 base, the J end lost 8 bases, and 12 bases lay between the germline ends. This CDR3 has 13 amino acids. CDR3 region: CSARGGRFHEQFF. Here the CDR3 DNA reads TGCAGTGCTAGAGGCGGGCGCTTCCATGAGCAGTTCTTC.

In the case of this clonotype: Relative to the germline gene, one junction end is altered; a read error may explain this. The V call is TRBV2, the J call TRBJ2-2; D not resolved. This CDR3 is built from 11 residues. Germline loops: CDR1 SNHLY, CDR2 FYNNEI. The CDR3 here is CASSSSRKPLF. CDR3 bases: TGTGCCAGCAGTTCAAGCCGGAAGCCTCTGTTT.